This T cell receptor (beta chain) was retrieved from a study of vaccination and CD4 T cells after COVID-19 (dated by TCRdb to between 2022 and 2023). For the study in its entirety: SARS-CoV-2 positivity had been established in the convalescent patients by nasal swab PCR, and mild disease was recorded in some 10 of these patients and severe disease in one. The convalescent cohort included six males and four females, with two Hispanic individuals, seven Caucasians, two Asians and one multiracial person. Participants received two doses of either the Pfizer-BioNTech BNT162b2 vaccine (n=8) or the Moderna mRNA-1273 vaccine (n=2). Post-COVID blood samples from convalescent patients were collected a median of 101 days after diagnosis, with a range of roughly 35 to 180 days. Post-vaccine blood samples were collected a median of about 72 days after the second vaccine dose, ranging from roughly 13 to 250 days. The cultures were stimulated with overlapping spike peptide pools from SARS-CoV-2 and from the common cold coronaviruses HCoV-NL63, HCoV-OC43 and HCoV-229E. Control cultures used a CEFX viral epitope pool as positive control, an HIV-1 Nef peptide pool as negative control, or no peptide. In roughly 10 COVID-19 convalescent patients and a handful of infection-naive healthy vaccine recipients, the spike-specific CD4+ TCR repertoire before mRNA vaccination was compared with the repertoire after mRNA vaccination.

About this clonotype: Its antigen specificity is not known. Base qualities are missing; no much larger clone stands one base away.

What the work shows at the level of the full study, not this receptor alone: An increase in the median number of SARS-CoV-2-reactive clonotypes from 20 to 25 after infection to some 38 after vaccination was observed, but the change was not found to be significant. In convalescent patients, a median roughly 87% of post-vaccine SARS-CoV-2-reactive clones were detected only after vaccination, and vaccine-specific priming was suggested by this finding. Of the vaccine-specific clones in convalescent patients, 304 of 307, or nearly all, reacted only to SARS-CoV-2 spike and did not cross-react with common cold coronaviruses. Relatively few convalescent patients were included in the study, and early timepoints after natural infection were not analyzed.

Measured from the cysteine to the phenylalanine, the CDR3 is 15 residues long. Here the CDR3 DNA is all that survives: 45 bases in frame from base 1. Trimming at the junction amounts to 8 bases on V and 0 bases on J, and the germline ends lie 15 bases apart. Sequences MNHNS (CDR1) and SASEGT (CDR2) are obtained from the germline V gene. The treatment or condition label, read with the paper, signifies: approximately 10-day PBMC culture with coronavirus spike peptide pools or control peptides (ViraFEST assay). The study used the ViraFEST assay, which expanded antigen-specific T cells with peptide pools and then identified expanded clonotypes by TCR sequencing. The convalescent patients' positive SARS-CoV-2 PCR tests fell between March and December 2020, which was before the Alpha, Beta and Delta variants emerged in the United States. Each well held roughly 2.2 million PBMCs cultured in IMDM containing roughly 5.4% human AB serum and approximately 9.1 IU/ml IL-2, with around 9.2 ug/ml peptide pools added. On days 3 and 7, half of the culture medium was replaced with fresh IL-2-containing medium. After 10 to 11 days of culture, CD4+ T cells were isolated by negative selection using the EasySep CD4+ T cell isolation kit. Ficoll-Paque Plus gradient centrifugation was used to isolate PBMCs from whole blood, and the isolated PBMCs were then either used fresh or cryopreserved at -140C. Culture conditions were generally each tested in triplicate wells.

Library method: PCR. DNA from cultured CD4+ T cells underwent TCR sequencing with the Oncomine TCR Beta short-read assay at the Johns Hopkins FTIC core. Genomic DNA was extracted from the cultured CD4+ T cells with the QIAamp micro DNA kit. Oncomine TCR Beta libraries from cultured CD4+ T cells were pooled using unique dual indexes and sequenced on an Illumina iSeq 100. Per the source publication's procedure: Non-productive sequences were filtered out, and CDR3s that did not start with C, did not end with F or W, or were shorter than 7 amino acids were discarded. Antigen-specific clonotypes were identified with the MANAFEST web application by comparing peptide-stimulated wells with reference and other culture wells. Positive clones required FDR below 0.05, an odds ratio above 5, and productive frequency above 0.1% in at least two of three replicate wells. Clonotypes that were significantly expanded in both SARS-CoV-2 spike wells and at least one common cold coronavirus spike condition were defined as cross-reactive. Using R version 3.6.1, CDR3 homology was evaluated through Levenshtein distances (stringdist) along with unrooted phylogenetic trees (ape). The public reads were quality trimmed at Q25 with fastp and then assembled into clones with MiXCR by TCRdb, keeping productive beta chains. Records with the same CDR3 protein are collapsed into one entry carrying the most frequent genes and DNA. These V and J calls derive from TCRdb rather than the authors' analysis. The sample table contains fewer than 25,000 distinct CDR3 sequences; only one count was recorded for around 48% of them. Under 6.5% of the sample comes from the top ten.

Sequencing was done on a sample of CD4+ T cells from blood, cultured in vitro. The V and J segments used are TRBV6-1 and TRBJ2-3; no D segment can be confidently identified. The TCR originated in a human donor who had recovered from COVID-19. The bases are TGTGCCAGCGGGTACATAATGAGAAGCACAGATACGCAGTATTTT. This codes for CASGYIMRSTDTQYF.